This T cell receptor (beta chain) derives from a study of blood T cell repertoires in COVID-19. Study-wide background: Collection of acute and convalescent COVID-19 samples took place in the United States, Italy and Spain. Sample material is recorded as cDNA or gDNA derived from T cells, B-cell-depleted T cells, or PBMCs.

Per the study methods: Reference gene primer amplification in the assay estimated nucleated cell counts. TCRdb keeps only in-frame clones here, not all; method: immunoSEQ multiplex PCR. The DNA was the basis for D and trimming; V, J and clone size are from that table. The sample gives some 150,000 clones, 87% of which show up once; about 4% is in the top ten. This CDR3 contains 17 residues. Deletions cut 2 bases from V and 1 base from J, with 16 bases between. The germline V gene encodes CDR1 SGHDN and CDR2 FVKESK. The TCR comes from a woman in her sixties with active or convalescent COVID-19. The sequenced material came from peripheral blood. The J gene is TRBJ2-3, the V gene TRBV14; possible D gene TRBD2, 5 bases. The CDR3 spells CASSQLGLPVGTDTQYF. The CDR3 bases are TGTGCCAGCAGCCAACTAGGACTCCCGGTCGGCACAGATACGCAGTATTTT.